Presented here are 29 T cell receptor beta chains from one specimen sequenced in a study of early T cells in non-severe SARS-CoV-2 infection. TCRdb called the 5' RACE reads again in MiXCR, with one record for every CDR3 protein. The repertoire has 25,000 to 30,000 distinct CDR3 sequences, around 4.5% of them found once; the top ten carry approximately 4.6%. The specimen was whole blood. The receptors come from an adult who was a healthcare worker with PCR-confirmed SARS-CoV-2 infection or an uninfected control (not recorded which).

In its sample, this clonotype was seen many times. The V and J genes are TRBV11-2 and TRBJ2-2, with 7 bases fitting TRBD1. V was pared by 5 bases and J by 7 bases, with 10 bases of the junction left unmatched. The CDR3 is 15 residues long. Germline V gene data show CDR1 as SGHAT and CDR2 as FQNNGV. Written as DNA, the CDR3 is TGTGCCAGCAGCCCAAATAGGGGGCCGAACGGGGAGCTGTTTTTT. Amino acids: CASSPNRGPNGELFF.

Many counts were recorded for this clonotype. The CDR3 region is CASSLGYAGTYEQYF. CDR3 in DNA: TGTGCCAGCAGCTTGGGTTACGCCGGGACCTACGAGCAGTACTTC. V and J are TRBV5-5 and TRBJ2-7, with D perhaps matching TRBD2 (5 bases). The germline gives CDR1 SGHKS, CDR2 YYEKEE (reference sequence). The CDR3 length is 15 residues. The V gene lost 0 bases and the J gene lost 2 bases, with 12 bases spanning the gap. Combining the CDR3 with reference TRBV5-5 and TRBJ2-7 gives the whole variable domain DAGVTQSPTHLIKTRGQQVTLRCSPISGHKSVSWYQQVLGQGPQFIFQYYEKEERGRGNFPDRFSARQFPNYSSELNVNALLLGDSALYLCASSLGYAGTYEQYFGPGTRLTVT.

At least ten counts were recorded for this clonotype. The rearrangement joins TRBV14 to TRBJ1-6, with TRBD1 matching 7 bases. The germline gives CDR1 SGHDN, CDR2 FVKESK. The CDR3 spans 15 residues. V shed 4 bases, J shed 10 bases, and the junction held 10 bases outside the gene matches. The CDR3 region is CASSRQTGPRSPLHF. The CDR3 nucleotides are TGTGCCAGCAGCCGCCAGACAGGGCCGCGCTCACCCCTCCACTTT.

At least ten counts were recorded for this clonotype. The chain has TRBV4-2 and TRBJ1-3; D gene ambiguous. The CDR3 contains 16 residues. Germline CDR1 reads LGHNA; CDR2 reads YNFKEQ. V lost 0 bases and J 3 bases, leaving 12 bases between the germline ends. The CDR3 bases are TGTGCCAGCAGCCAAGATCCCCCGTCGGGTGGAAACACCATATATTTT. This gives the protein CASSQDPPSGGNTIYF.

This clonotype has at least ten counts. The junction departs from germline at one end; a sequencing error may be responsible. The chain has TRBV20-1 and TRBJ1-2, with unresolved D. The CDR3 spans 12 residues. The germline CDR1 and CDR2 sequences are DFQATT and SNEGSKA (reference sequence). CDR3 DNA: TGCAGTACTAGAGCGGGGAGCTATGGCTACACCTTC. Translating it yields CSTRAGSYGYTF.

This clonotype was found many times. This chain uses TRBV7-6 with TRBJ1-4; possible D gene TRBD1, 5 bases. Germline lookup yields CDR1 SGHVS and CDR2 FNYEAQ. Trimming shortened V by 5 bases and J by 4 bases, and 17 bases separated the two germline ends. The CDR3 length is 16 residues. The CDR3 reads CASSPTSGTLNEKLFF. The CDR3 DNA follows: TGTGCCAGCAGCCCGACGTCCGGGACCCTTAATGAAAAACTGTTTTTT.

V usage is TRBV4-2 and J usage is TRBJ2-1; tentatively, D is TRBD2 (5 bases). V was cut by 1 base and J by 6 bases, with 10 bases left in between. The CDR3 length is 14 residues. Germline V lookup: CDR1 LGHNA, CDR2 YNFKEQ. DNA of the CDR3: TGTGCCAGCAGCCAAGGGCTAGCCGGCAATGAGCAGTTCTTC. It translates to CASSQGLAGNEQFF.

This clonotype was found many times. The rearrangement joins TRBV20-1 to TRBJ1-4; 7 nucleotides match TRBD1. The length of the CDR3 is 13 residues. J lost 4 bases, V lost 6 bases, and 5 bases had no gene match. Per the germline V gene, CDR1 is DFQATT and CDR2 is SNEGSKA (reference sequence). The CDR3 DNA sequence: TGCAGTGCGAGTGGGACAGTTAATGAAAAACTGTTTTTT. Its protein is CSASGTVNEKLFF.

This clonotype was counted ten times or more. The CDR3 is CASSQDRGRLTYEQYF. The CDR3, as DNA: TGCGCCAGCAGCCAAGATAGAGGCCGCCTAACCTACGAGCAGTACTTC. This chain links TRBV4-1 with TRBJ2-7; no definite D call. This CDR3 is built from 16 residues. Germline V CDR1 and CDR2: MGHRA, YSYEKL. Between the trimmed V and J ends, which lost 0 bases and 2 bases, there was a span of 14 bases.

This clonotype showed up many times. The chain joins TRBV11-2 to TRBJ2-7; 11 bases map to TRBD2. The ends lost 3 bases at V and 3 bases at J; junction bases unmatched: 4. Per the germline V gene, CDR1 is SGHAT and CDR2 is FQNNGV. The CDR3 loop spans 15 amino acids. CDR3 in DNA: TGTGCCAGCAGCTTTACTAGCGGGAGCTACTACGAGCAGTACTTC. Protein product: CASSFTSGSYYEQYF.

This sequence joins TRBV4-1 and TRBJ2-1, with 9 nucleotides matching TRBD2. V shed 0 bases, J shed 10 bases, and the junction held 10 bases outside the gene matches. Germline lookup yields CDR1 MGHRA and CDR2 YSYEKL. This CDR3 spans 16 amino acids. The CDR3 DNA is TGCGCCAGCAGCCAAGAATTGCTAGCGGGATCTCGGGAGCAGTTCTTC. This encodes CASSQELLAGSREQFF.

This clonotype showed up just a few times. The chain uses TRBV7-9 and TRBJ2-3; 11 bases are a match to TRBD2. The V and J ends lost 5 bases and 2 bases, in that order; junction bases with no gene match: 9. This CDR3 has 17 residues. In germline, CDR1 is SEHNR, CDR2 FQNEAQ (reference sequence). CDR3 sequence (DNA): TGTGCCAGCAGCACACTCATAGCGGGAGGGCCCACAGATACGCAGTATTTT. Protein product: CASSTLIAGGPTDTQYF.

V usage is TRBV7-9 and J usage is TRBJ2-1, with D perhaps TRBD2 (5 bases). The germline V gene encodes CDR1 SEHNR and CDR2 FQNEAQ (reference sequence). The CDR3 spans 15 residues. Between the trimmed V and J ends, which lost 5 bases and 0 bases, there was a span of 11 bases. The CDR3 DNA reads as TGTGCCAGCAGCGTTAGCGAGAGCTCCTACAATGAGCAGTTCTTC. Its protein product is CASSVSESSYNEQFF.

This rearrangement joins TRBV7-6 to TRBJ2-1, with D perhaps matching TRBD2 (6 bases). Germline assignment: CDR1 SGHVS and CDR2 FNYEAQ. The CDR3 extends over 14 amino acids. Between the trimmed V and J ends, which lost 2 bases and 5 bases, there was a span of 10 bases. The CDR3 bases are TGTGCCAGCAGCTTATTATTAGCGGACAATGAGCAGTTCTTC. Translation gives CASSLLLADNEQFF.

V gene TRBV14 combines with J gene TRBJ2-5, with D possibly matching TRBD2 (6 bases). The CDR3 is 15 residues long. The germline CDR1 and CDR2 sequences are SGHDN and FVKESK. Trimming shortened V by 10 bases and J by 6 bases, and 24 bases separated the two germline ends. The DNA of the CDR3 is TGTGCCACGAGCCCAGGAGGGACCCGCGGGAAGACCCAGTACTTC. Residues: CATSPGGTRGKTQYF.

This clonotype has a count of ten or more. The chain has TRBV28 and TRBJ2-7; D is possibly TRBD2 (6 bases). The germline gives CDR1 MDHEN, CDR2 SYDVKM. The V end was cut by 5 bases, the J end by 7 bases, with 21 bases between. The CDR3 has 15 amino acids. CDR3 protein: CASSEAGAGSGEQYF. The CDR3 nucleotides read TGTGCCAGCAGTGAGGCGGGTGCGGGATCGGGTGAGCAGTACTTC.

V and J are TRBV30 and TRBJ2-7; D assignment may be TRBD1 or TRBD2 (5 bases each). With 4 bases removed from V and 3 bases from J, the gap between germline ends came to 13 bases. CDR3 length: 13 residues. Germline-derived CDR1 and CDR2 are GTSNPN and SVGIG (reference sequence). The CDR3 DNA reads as TGTGCCTGGAACAACGGGGCCCTCTACGAGCAGTACTTC. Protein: CAWNNGALYEQYF.

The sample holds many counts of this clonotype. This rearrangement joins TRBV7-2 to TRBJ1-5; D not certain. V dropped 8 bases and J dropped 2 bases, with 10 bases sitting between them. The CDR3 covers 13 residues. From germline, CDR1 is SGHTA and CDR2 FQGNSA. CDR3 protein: CASSVRGNQPQHF. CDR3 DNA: TGTGCCAGCTCCGTGAGAGGCAATCAGCCCCAGCATTTT.

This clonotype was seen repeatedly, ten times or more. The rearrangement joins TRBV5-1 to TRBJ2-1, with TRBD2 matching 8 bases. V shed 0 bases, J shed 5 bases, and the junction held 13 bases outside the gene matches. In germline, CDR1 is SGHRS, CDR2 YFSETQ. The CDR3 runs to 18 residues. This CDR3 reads CASSLADLGSGTHNEQFF. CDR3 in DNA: TGCGCCAGCAGCTTGGCGGACCTAGGTAGCGGGACTCACAATGAGCAGTTCTTC.

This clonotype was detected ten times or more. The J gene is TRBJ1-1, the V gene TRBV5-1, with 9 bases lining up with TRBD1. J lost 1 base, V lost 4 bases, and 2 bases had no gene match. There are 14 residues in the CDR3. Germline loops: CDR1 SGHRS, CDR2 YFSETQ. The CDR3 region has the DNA TGCGCCAGCAGCCCGGACAGGGGGAACACTGAAGCTTTCTTT. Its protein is CASSPDRGNTEAFF.

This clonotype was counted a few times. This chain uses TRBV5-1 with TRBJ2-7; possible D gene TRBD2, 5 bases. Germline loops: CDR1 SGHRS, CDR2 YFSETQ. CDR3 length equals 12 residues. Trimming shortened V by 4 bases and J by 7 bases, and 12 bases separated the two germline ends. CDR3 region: CASSLELGEQYF. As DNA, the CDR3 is TGCGCCAGCAGCCTGGAACTAGGGGAGCAGTACTTC. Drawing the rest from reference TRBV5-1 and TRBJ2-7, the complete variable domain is KAGVTQTPRYLIKTRGQQVTLSCSPISGHRSVSWYQQTPGQGLQFLFEYFSETQRNKGNFPGRFSGRQFSNSRSEMNVSTLELGDSALYLCASSLELGEQYFGPGTRLTVT.

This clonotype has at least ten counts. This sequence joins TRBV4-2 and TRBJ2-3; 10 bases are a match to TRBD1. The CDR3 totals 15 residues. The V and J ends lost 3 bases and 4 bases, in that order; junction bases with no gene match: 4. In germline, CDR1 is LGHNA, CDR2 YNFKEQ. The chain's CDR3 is CASSHRDRGADTQYF. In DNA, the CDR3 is TGTGCCAGCAGCCACCGGGACAGGGGTGCAGATACGCAGTATTTT.

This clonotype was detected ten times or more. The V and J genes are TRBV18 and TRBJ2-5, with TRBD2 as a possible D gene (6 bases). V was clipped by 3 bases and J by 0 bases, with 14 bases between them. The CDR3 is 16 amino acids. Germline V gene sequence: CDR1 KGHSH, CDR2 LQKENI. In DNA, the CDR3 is TGTGCCAGCTCACCGCGCGGGACTGCTTACCAAGAGACCCAGTACTTC. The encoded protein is CASSPRGTAYQETQYF. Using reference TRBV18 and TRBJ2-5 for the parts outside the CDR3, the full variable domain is NAGVMQNPRHLVRRRGQEARLRCSPMKGHSHVYWYRQLPEEGLKFMVYLQKENIIDESGMPKERFSAEFPKEGPSILRIQQVVRGDSAAYFCASSPRGTAYQETQYFGPGTRLLVL.

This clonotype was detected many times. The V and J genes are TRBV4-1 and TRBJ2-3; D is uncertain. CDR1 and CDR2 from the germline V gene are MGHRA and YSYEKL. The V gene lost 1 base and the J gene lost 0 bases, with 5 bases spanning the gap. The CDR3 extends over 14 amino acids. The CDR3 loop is CASSQVLSTDTQYF. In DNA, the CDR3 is TGCGCCAGCAGCCAAGTACTGAGCACAGATACGCAGTATTTT.

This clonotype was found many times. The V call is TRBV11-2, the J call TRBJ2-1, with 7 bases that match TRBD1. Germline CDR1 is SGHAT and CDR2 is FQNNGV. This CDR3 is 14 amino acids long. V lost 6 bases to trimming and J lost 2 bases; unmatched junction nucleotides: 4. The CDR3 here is CASRMTGTYNEQFF. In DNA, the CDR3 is TGTGCCAGCAGGATGACAGGGACCTACAATGAGCAGTTCTTC.

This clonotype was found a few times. The CDR3 region has the DNA TGTGCCAGCAATTCTCTTTGGGACTTCGACACCGGGGAGCTGTTTTTT. Translating it yields CASNSLWDFDTGELFF. This sequence joins TRBV28 and TRBJ2-2; maybe TRBD2 (6 bases). Germline lookup yields CDR1 MDHEN and CDR2 SYDVKM. Trimming stripped 7 bases from V and 3 bases from J, with 18 bases between. The CDR3 totals 16 residues.

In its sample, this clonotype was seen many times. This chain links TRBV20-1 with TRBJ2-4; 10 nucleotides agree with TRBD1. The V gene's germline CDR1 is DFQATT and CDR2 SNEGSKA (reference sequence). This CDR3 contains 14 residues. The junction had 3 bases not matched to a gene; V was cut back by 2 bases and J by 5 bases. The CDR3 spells CSARSGQGQNIQYF. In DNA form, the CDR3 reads TGCAGTGCTAGATCGGGACAGGGGCAAAACATTCAGTACTTC.

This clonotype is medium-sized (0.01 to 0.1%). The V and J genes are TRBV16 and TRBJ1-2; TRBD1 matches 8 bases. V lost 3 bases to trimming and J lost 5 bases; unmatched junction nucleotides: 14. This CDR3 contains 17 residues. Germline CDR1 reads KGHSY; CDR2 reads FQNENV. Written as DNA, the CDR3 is TGTGCCAGCAGCCAGCGACAGGGGCTTTTTGGAGGGTATGGCTACACCTTC. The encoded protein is CASSQRQGLFGGYGYTF.

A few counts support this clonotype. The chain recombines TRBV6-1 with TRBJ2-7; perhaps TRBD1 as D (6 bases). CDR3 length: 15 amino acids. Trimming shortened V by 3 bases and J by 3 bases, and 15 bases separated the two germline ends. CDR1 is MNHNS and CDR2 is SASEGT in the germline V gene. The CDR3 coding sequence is TGTGCCAGCAGTGAGCCGACAGGATCCATCTACGAGCAGTACTTC. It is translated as CASSEPTGSIYEQYF.